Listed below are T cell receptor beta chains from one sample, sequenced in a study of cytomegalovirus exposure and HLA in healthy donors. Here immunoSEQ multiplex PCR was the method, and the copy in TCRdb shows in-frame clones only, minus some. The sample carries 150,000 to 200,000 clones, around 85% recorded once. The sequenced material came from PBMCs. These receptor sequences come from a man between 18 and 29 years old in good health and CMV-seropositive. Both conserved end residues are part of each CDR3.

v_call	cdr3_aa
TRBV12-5	CASGLVLRGPFYGYTF
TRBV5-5	CASSLAGKGNTIYF
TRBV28	CASSWNSYGYTF
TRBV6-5	CASSQSRAPGDEQFF
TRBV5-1	CASMTFGTDPRELFF
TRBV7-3	CASSFGRNTEAFF
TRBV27	CASSFPGSYNEQFF
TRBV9	CASSVGAGTSDYEQYF
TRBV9	CASSEGPGEGGAEAFF
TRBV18	CASSPRTGVGETQYF
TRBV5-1	CASAQGWLGDTQYF
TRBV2	CASSERLVNEQFF
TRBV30	CAWSGGGIAYEQYF
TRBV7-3	CASSPGQGEDEQFF
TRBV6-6	CASSRTSGGEQFF
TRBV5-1	CASRATGDEAFF
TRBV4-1	CASSPGLGGGNQPQHF
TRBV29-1	CSVRNPWRESRSSYNEQFF
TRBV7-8	CASSLPTGADTQYF
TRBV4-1	CASSPSQTLLSLNTEAFF
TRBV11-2	CASSSGTSGYEQYF
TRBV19	CASTPIDRDGQPQHF
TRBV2	CASRLTSGTSDEQYF
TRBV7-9	CASSLDLIIAENGYF
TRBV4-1	CASSRIPGMSGELFF
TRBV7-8	CASSLVGGSVGNEKLFF
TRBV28	CASSLDIPGQGGDGKNIQYF
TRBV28	CASSFSLAGVNNEQFF
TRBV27	CASSPTTGWSYGYTF
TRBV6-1	CASRRQGARNEQFF
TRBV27	CASSNIYAGETNEKLFF
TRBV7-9	CASNKQGTSRSNEQFF
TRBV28	CASSFIAYEQYF
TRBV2	CASMPTASGNTIYF
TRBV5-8	CASSIGQIYGYTF
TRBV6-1	CASSELKGGYGYTF
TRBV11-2	CASRPVGQGSGELFF
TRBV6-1	CASSETRRETQYF
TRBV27	CASSLPGEKLFF
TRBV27	CASSLSRGVYGYTF
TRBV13	CASKSWGHEQFF
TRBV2	CASNGGGEGKLFF
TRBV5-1	CASSLSLTDTQYF
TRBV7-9	CASSLTGTNQPQHF
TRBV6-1	CASSEPGQPVGSTIYF
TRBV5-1	CASSLGLASNTGELFF
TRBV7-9	CASSPRGLGSYNEQFF
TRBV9	CASSVVGSTDTQYF
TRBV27	CASSLVRGYEQYF
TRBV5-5	CASSTTSGGYNEQFF
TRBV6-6	CASSLTGLNSGYTF
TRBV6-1	CASLGAGGREQYF
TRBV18	CASSRPTGGIYGYTF